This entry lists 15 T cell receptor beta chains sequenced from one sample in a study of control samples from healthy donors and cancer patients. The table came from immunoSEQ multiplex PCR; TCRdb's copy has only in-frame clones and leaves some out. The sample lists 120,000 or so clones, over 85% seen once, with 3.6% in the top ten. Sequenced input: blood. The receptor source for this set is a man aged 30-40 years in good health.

The CDR3 sequence is CSVDLTGTEAFF. The DNA for the CDR3 is TGCAGCGTTGACCTTACTGGCACTGAAGCTTTCTTT. This chain uses TRBV29-1 with TRBJ1-1; no reliable D call. V lost 3 bases to trimming and J lost 4 bases, with 9 bases between them. Germline V lookup: CDR1 SQVTM, CDR2 ANQGSEA. The CDR3 is 12 amino acids.

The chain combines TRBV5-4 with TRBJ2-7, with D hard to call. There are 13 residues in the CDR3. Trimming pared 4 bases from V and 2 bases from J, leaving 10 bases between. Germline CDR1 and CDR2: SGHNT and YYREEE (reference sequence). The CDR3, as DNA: TGTGCCAGCAGCCCCGGGCTCGCCTACGAGCAGTACTTC. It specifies CASSPGLAYEQYF.

The CDR3 region has the DNA TGTGCCAGCAGTCAATCCGGGCGACTAGCTCACACCGGGGAGCTGTTTTTT. Its protein product is CASSQSGRLAHTGELFF. This chain connects TRBV2 to TRBJ2-2, with 7 bases lining up with TRBD2. Germline V lookup: CDR1 SNHLY, CDR2 FYNNEI. J lost 3 bases, V lost 5 bases, and 12 bases had no gene match. CDR3 length equals 17 residues.

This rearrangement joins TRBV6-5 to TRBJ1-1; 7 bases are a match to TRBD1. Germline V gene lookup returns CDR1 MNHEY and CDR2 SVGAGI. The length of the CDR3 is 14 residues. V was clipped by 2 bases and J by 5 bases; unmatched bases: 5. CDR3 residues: CASSYDRARTEAFF. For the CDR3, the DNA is TGTGCCAGCAGTTACGACAGGGCAAGGACTGAAGCTTTCTTT.

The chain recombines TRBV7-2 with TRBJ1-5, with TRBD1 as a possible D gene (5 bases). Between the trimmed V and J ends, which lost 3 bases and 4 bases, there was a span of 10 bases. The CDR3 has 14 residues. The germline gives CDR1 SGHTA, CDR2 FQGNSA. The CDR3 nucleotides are TGTGCCAGCAGCTTTTTCCCAGGGAATCAGCCCCAGCATTTT. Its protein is CASSFFPGNQPQHF. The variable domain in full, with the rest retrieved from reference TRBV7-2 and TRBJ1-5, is GAGVSQSPSNKVTEKGKDVELRCDPISGHTALYWYRQSLGQGLEFLIYFQGNSAPDKSGLPSDRFSAERTGGSVSTLTIQRTQQEDSAVYLCASSFFPGNQPQHFGDGTRLSIL.

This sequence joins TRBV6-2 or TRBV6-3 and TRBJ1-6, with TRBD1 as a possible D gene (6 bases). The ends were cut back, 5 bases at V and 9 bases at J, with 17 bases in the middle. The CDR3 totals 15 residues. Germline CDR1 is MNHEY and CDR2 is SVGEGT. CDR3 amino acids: CASSTQGGRFSPLHF. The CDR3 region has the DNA TGTGCCAGCAGTACTCAAGGGGGGCGATTTTCACCCCTCCACTTT.

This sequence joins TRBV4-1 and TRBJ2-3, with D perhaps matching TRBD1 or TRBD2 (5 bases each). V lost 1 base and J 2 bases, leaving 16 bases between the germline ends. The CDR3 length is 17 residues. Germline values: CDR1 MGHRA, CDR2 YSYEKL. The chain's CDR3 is CASSQGRRTRATDTQYF. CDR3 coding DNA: TGCGCCAGCAGCCAAGGTCGGAGGACACGAGCCACAGATACGCAGTATTTT.

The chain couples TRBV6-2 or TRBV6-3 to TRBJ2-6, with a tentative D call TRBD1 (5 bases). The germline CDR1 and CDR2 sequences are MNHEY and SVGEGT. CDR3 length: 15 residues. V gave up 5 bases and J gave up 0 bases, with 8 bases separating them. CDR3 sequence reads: CASSSQGSGANVLTF. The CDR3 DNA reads TGTGCCAGCAGTAGTCAGGGCTCTGGGGCCAACGTCCTGACTTTC.

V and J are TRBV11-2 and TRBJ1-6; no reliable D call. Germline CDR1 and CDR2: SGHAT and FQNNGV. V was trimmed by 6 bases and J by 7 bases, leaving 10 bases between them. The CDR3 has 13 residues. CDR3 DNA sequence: TGTGCCAGCAGTATACAGCTCAATTCACCCCTCCACTTT. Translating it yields CASSIQLNSPLHF.

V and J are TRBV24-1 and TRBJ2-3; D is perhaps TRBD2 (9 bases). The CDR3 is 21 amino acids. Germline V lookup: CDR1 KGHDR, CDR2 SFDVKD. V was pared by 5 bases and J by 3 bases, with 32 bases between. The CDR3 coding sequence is TGTGCCACCAGTGCTGTGAAGGGACAGGTTAGTAGCGGGGGAGCAACAGATACGCAGTATTTT. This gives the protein CATSAVKGQVSSGGATDTQYF.

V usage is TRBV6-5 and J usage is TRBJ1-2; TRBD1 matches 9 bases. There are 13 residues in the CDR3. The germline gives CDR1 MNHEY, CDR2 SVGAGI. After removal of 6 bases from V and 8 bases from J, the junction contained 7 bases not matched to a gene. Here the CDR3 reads CASRRDRAGGYTF. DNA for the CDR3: TGTGCCAGCAGACGGGACAGGGCTGGGGGCTACACCTTC.

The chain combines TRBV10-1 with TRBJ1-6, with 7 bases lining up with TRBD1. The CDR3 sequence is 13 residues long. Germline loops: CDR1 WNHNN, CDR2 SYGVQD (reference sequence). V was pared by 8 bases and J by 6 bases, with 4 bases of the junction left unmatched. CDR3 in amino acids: CASQTGLNSPLHF. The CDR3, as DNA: TGCGCCAGCCAGACAGGGCTTAATTCACCCCTCCACTTT.

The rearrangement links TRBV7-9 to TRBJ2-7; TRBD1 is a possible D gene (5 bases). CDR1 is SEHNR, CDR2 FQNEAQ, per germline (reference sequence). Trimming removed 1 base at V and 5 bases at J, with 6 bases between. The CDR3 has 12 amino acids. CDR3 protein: CASSLGGHEQYF. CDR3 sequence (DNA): TGTGCCAGCAGCTTAGGGGGCCACGAGCAGTACTTC. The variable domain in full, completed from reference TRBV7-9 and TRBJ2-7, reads DTGVSQNPRHKITKRGQNVTFRCDPISEHNRLYWYRQTLGQGPEFLTYFQNEAQLEKSRLLSDRFSAERPKGSFSTLEIQRTEQGDSAMYLCASSLGGHEQYFGPGTRLTVT.

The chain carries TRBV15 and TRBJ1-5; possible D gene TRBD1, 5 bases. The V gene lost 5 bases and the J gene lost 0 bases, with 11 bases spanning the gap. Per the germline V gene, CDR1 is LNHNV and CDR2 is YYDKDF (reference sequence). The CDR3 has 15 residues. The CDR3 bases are TGTGCCACCAGCGTCGCGGGACTTAGCAATCAGCCCCAGCATTTT. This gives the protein CATSVAGLSNQPQHF.

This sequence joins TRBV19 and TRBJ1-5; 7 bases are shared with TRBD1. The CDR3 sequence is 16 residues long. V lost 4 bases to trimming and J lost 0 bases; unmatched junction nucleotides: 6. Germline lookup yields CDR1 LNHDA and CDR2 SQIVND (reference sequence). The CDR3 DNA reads TGTGCCAGTAGTACGCCAGGGGGATATAGCAATCAGCCCCAGCATTTT. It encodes CASSTPGGYSNQPQHF.